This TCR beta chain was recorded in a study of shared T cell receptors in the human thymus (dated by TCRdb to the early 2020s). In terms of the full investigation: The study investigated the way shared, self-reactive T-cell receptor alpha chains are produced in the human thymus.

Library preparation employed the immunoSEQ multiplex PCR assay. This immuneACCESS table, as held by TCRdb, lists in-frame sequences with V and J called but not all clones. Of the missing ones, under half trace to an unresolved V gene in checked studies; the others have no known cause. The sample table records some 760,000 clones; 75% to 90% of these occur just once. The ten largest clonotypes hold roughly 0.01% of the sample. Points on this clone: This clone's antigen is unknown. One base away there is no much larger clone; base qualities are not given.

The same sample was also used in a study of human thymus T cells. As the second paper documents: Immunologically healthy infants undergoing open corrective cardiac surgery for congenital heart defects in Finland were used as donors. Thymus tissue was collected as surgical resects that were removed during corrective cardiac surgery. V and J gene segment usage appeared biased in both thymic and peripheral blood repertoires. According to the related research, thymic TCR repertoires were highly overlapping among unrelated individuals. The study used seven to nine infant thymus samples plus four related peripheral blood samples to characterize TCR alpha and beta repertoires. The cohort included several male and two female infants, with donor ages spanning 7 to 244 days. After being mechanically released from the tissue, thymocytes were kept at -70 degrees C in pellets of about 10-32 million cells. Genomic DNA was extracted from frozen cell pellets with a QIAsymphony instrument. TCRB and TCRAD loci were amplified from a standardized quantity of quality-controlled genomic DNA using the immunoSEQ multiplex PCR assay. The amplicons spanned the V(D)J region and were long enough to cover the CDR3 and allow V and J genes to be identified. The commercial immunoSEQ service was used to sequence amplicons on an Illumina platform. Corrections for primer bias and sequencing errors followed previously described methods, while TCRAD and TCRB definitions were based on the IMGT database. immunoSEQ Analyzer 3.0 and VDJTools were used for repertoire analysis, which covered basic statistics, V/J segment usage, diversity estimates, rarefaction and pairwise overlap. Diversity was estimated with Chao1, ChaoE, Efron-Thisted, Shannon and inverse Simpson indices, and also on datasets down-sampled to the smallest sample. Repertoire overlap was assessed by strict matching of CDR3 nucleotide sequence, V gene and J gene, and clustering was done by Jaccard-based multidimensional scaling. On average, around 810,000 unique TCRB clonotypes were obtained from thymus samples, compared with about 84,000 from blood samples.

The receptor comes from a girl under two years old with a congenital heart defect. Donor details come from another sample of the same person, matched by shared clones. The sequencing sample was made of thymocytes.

The CDR3 sequence is CASSQGVGRSNTEAFF. At the DNA level, the sequence is TGCGCCAGCAGCCAAGGGGTGGGCAGAAGTAACACTGAAGCTTTCTTT. The rearranged chain carries TRBV4-1 and TRBJ1-1, with the D gene not confidently named. Including cysteine and phenylalanine, the CDR3 has 16 amino acids. Only CDR3 DNA remains: 48 bases, in frame from the first base. CDR1 MGHRA and CDR2 YSYEKL were looked up in the germline V gene. V is reduced by 1 base and J by 2 bases, leaving a spacing of 14 bases between them.